This TCR beta chain was recorded in a study of cytomegalovirus exposure and HLA in healthy donors. Study-level points and caveats: More clonal expansion characterized HLA-associated TCR beta chains than equally common others in a later analysis. Reports showed the classifier diagnosing cytomegalovirus status with high specificity and sensitivity. Likely technical artifact: a cluster of highly shared sequence variants.

The V segment lost 1 base and the J segment 4 bases; nucleotides outside the gene matches: 10. CDR1 LNHDA and CDR2 SQIVND come from the germline V gene (reference sequence). The CDR3 totals 17 residues. Note on this clone: What it binds is not known.

Primers: 60 Vbeta forward and 13 Jbeta reverse. TCRdb's copy holds only in-frame clones and misses some; the assay was immunoSEQ multiplex PCR. The sample has 150,000 or so clones, approximately 79% seen once. The chain carries TRBV19 and TRBJ1-2, with 9 bases identical to TRBD1. The source is a woman aged 35 to 49 in good health and CMV-seropositive. The sequenced sample was PBMCs. Written as DNA, the CDR3 is TGTGCCAGTAGTATAGCCGCCGGGACAGGGCCTTCCTATGGCTACACCTTC. Encoded protein: CASSIAAGTGPSYGYTF. The whole variable domain, remainder taken from reference TRBV19 and TRBJ1-2, is DGGITQSPKYLFRKEGQNVTLSCEQNLNHDAMYWYRQDPGQGLRLIYYSQIVNDFQKGDIAEGYSVSREKKESFPLTVTSAQKNPTAFYLCASSIAAGTGPSYGYTFGSGTRLTVV.